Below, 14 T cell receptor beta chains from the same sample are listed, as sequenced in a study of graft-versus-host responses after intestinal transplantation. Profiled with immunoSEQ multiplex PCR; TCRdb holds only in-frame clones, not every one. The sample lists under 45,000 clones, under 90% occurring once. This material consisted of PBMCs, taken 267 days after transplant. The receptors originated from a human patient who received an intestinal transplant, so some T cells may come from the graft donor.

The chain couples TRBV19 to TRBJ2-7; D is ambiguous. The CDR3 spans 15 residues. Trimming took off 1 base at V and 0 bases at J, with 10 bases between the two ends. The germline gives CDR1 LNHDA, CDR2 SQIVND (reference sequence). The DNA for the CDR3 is TGTGCCAGTAGTATAGGGGCCGGATACTCCTACGAGCAGTACTTC. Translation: CASSIGAGYSYEQYF. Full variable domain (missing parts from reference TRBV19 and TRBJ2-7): DGGITQSPKYLFRKEGQNVTLSCEQNLNHDAMYWYRQDPGQGLRLIYYSQIVNDFQKGDIAEGYSVSREKKESFPLTVTSAQKNPTAFYLCASSIGAGYSYEQYFGPGTRLTVT.

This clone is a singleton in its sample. The CDR3 here is CASSVIGTGEGPQHF. The CDR3 bases are TGTGCCAGCAGTGTGATCGGGACAGGGGAAGGGCCCCAGCATTTT. The chain combines TRBV6-5 with TRBJ1-5; 10 nucleotides line up with TRBD1. The CDR3 runs 15 residues. With V trimmed by 5 bases and J by 9 bases, 10 bases remained unmatched. CDR1 is MNHEY and CDR2 is SVGAGI in the germline V gene.

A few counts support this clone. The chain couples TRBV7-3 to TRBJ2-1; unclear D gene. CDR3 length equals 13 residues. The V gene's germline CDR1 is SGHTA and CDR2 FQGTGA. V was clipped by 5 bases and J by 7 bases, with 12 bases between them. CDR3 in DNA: TGTGCCAGCAGCCCCTCTGGCTTGAATGAGCAGTTCTTC. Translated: CASSPSGLNEQFF.

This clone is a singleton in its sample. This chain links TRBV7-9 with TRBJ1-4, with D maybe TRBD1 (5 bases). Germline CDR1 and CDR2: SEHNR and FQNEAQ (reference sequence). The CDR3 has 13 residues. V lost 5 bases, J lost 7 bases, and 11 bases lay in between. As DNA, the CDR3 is TGTGCCAGCAGCCCACCCGGGGGTGAAAAACTGTTTTTT. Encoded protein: CASSPPGGEKLFF.

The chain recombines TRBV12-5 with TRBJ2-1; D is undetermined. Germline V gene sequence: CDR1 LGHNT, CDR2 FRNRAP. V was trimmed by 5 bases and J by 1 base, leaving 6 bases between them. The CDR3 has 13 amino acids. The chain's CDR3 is CASGIGSYNEQFF. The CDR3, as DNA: TGTGCTAGTGGTATTGGGTCCTACAATGAGCAGTTCTTC.

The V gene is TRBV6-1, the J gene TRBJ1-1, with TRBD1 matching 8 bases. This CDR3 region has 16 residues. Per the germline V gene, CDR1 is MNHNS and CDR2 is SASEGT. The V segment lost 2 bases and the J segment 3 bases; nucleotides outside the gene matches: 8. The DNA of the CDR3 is TGTGCCAGCAGTGAATTAAGGACAGGGAGTTACACTGAAGCTTTCTTT. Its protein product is CASSELRTGSYTEAFF.

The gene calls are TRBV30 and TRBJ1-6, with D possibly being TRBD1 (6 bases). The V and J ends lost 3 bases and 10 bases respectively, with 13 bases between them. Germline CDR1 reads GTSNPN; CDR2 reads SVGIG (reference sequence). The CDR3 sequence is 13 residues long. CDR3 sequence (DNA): TGTGCCTGGAGCCTAACAGGGCGGTCACCCCTCCACTTT. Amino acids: CAWSLTGRSPLHF.

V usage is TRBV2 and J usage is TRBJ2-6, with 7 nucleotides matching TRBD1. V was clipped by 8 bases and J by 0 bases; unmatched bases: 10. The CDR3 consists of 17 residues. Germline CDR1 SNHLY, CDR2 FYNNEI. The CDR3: CASVRRTGGSGANVLTF. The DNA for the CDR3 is TGTGCCAGCGTCCGAAGGACAGGCGGCTCTGGGGCCAACGTCCTGACTTTC.

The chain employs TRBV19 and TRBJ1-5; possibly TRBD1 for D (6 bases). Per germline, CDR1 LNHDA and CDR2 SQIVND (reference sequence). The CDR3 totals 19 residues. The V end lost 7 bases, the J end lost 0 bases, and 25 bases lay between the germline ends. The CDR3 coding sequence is TGTGCCAGTACCCCGACAGGAGTCCTTTCTTCCGATAGCAATCAGCCCCAGCATTTT. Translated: CASTPTGVLSSDSNQPQHF.

In DNA form, the CDR3 reads TGTGCCAGCAGCGTCCAAGAGAACCAAGAGACCCAGTACTTC. Residues: CASSVQENQETQYF. The chain combines TRBV5-6 with TRBJ2-5, with D hard to call. This CDR3 spans 14 amino acids. CDR1 SGHDT and CDR2 YYEEEE come from the germline V gene. V dropped 4 bases and J dropped 0 bases, with 10 bases sitting between them.

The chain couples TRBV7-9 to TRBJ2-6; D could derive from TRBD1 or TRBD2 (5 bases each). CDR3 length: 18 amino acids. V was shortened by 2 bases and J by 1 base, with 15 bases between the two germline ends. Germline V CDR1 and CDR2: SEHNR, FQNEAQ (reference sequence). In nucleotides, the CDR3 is TGTGCCAGCAGCTTAATTATGGGACCGACGTCTGGGGCCAACGTCCTGACTTTC. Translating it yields CASSLIMGPTSGANVLTF.

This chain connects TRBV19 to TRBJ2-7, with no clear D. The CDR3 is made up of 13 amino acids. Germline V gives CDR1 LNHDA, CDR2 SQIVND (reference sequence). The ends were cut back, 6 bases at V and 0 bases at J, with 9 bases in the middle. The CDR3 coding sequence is TGTGCCAGTAGCCCGGGTCCCTCCTACGAGCAGTACTTC. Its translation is CASSPGPSYEQYF.

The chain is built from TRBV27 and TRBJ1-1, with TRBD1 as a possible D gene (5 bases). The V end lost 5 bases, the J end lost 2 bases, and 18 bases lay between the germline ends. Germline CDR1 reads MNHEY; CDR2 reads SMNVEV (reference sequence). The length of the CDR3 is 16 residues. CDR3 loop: CASSIRLTVPNTEAFF. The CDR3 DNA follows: TGTGCCAGCAGTATACGGTTGACAGTCCCAAACACTGAAGCTTTCTTT.

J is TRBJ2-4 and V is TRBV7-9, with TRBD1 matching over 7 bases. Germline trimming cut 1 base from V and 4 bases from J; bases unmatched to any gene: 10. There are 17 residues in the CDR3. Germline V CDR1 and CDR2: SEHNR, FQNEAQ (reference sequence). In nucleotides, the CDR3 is TGTGCCAGCAGCTTAGGAGCTCCCGGGACAGCAAAAAACATTCAGTACTTC. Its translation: CASSLGAPGTAKNIQYF.